The 24 T cell receptor beta chains in this list originate from one sample, sequenced in a study of metastatic and nonmetastatic thyroid tumors. Every patient was untreated before thyroid surgery. TCRdb called clones again from the PCR reads with MiXCR. The sample consists of roughly 72,000 clones, 18% of them appearing once. Source material: blood. These receptors were collected from a female donor with papillary thyroid cancer or a benign thyroid nodule (not recorded which). Some clones in this sample may be carry-over from other donors' samples.

This clone has more than one count but fewer than ten. V is TRBV2 and J is TRBJ2-1; 7 bases map to TRBD1. V lost 6 bases to trimming and J lost 9 bases; unmatched junction nucleotides: 14. Germline V gene data show CDR1 as SNHLY and CDR2 as FYNNEI. The CDR3 has 15 amino acids. CDR3 DNA sequence: TGTGCCAGCAGCCAGATTGAGGGGGCGATAGGTGAGCAGTTCTTC. Protein: CASSQIEGAIGEQFF. The variable domain in full, completed from reference TRBV2 and TRBJ2-1, reads EPEVTQTPSHQVTQMGQEVILRCVPISNHLYFYWYRQILGQKVEFLVSFYNNEISEKSEIFDDQFSVERPDGSNFTLKIRSTKLEDSAMYFCASSQIEGAIGEQFFGPGTRLTVL.

In this sample, this clone turned up many times. Additional DNA sequences in this sample encode the identical CDR3. The rearrangement uses TRBV3-1 and TRBJ1-1; the D gene is possibly TRBD1 (6 bases). The germline V and J ends were trimmed by 4 bases and 1 base, with 16 bases remaining between them. Germline loops: CDR1 LGHDT, CDR2 YNNKEL (reference sequence). CDR3 length: 16 amino acids. CDR3 in DNA: TGTGCCAGCAGCCCTCGAGGGGGGTCGTGGAACACTGAAGCTTTCTTT. Protein: CASSPRGGSWNTEAFF.

A word on this clone: This may arise from a read error, as a much more abundant clone is one base away. Other DNA sequences from this sample encode an identical CDR3 as well. The V and J genes are TRBV7-9 and TRBJ2-7; D is unresolved. Germline V gene lookup returns CDR1 SEHNR and CDR2 FQNEAQ (reference sequence). CDR3 length: 12 amino acids. Trimming pared 5 bases from V and 3 bases from J, leaving 8 bases between. CDR3 sequence: CASSVTGYEQYF. For the CDR3, the DNA is TGTGCCAGCAGCGTGACTGGCTACGAGCAGTACTTC.

Concerning this clone itself: This may stem from a read error, because a much larger clone lies one nucleotide away. The rearrangement links TRBV11-3 to TRBJ2-4; 7 nucleotides align to TRBD1. Germline V gene data show CDR1 as SGHNT and CDR2 as YENEEA. This CDR3 comprises 14 residues. Written as DNA, the CDR3 is TGTGCCAGCAGCGTGGGGGACAGCCTGAACATTGAGTACTTC. It translates to CASSVGDSLNIEYF.

At least ten counts were recorded for this clone. J is TRBJ2-1 and V is TRBV18; weak D call: TRBD1 (5 bases). CDR3 size: 13 residues. V gave up 4 bases and J gave up 13 bases, with 17 bases separating them. In germline, CDR1 is KGHSH, CDR2 LQKENI. CDR3 in DNA: TGTGCCAGCTCACTAACCAAGGAGACAGCTCAGTTCTTC. The encoded protein is CASSLTKETAQFF.

This clone showed up just a few times. V usage is TRBV12-3 or TRBV12-4 and J usage is TRBJ2-3, with 14 bases identical to TRBD2. J was trimmed by 8 bases and V by 0 bases; bases with no gene match: 4. This CDR3 comprises 16 residues. The CDR3 DNA reads TGTGCCAGCAGTTTAGCGACTAGCGGGGGGGCAGGTACGCAGTATTTT. This gives the protein CASSLATSGGAGTQYF.

This clone showed up many times. This chain joins TRBV11-2 and TRBJ1-2; possibly TRBD1 for D (5 bases). CDR3 length: 15 residues. The germline V gene encodes CDR1 SGHAT and CDR2 FQNNGV. V lost 5 bases and J 4 bases, leaving 17 bases between the germline ends. The CDR3 reads CASSVAPDRAYGYTF. The CDR3, as DNA: TGTGCCAGCAGCGTAGCCCCTGACAGAGCCTATGGCTACACCTTC.

The rearrangement joins TRBV6-1 to TRBJ2-7, with a tentative D call TRBD1 (6 bases). This CDR3 is 12 amino acids long. Deletions cut 6 bases from V and 2 bases from J, with 8 bases between. Germline CDR1 is MNHNS and CDR2 is SASEGT. CDR3 sequence: CASRGQTYEQYF. The CDR3 nucleotides read TGTGCCAGCAGGGGACAAACCTACGAGCAGTACTTC.

This clone has ten or more counts. The chain is built from TRBV2 and TRBJ2-3, with D maybe TRBD2 (6 bases). The CDR3 sequence is 16 residues long. Trimming took off 5 bases at V and 2 bases at J, with 17 bases between the two ends. Germline values: CDR1 SNHLY, CDR2 FYNNEI. CDR3 in DNA: TGTGCCAGCAGTCGTACTAGCATGGGGCTCACAGATACGCAGTATTTT. Residues: CASSRTSMGLTDTQYF.

This clone was detected only a few times. This may be a read error: a much more frequent sequence differs by one nucleotide. V gene TRBV10-2 combines with J gene TRBJ2-1; weak D call: TRBD2 (6 bases). The germline V gene encodes CDR1 WSHSY and CDR2 SAAADI. This CDR3 contains 13 residues. The CDR3 sequence is CASRPLGGDEHFF. In DNA, the CDR3 is TGCGCCAGCAGGCCTCTCGGGGGTGATGAGCATTTCTTC.

The table lists this clone with a few counts. The V call is TRBV6-4, the J call TRBJ2-2; D remains unclear. This CDR3 has 14 residues. The germline V and J ends were trimmed by 4 bases and 6 bases, with 12 bases remaining between them. Per germline, CDR1 MRHNA and CDR2 SNTAGT. CDR3 in amino acids: CASSAVDSAGELFF. Written as DNA, the CDR3 is TGTGCCAGCAGTGCCGTGGATTCGGCCGGGGAGCTGTTTTTT.

This clone was observed at least ten times. The chain recombines TRBV25-1 with TRBJ2-1; 7 bases map to TRBD1. Trimming took 3 bases from V and 2 from J; bases not matched to a gene: 7. CDR1 and CDR2 from the germline V gene are MGHDK and SYGVNS. The CDR3 consists of 16 residues. CDR3 in DNA: TGTGCCAGCAGTGAGTTCGGGACAGAGACCTACAATGAGCAGTTCTTC. Its translation: CASSEFGTETYNEQFF.

This clone was picked up many times. The chain is built from TRBV20-1 and TRBJ2-1; 12 nucleotides line up with TRBD2. Germline V gene lookup returns CDR1 DFQATT and CDR2 SNEGSKA (reference sequence). The CDR3 is 16 residues long. V lost 6 bases and J lost 3; bases outside the gene matches: 9. The CDR3 protein is CSAISGTSGYYNEQFF. The CDR3 DNA sequence: TGCAGTGCAATATCCGGGACTAGCGGGTACTACAATGAGCAGTTCTTC.

V gene TRBV9 combines with J gene TRBJ2-1, with 11 bases matching TRBD2. CDR1 is SGDLS, CDR2 YYNGEE, per germline. V lost 4 bases to trimming and J lost 9 bases; unmatched junction nucleotides: 15. The CDR3 has 17 amino acids. CDR3 loop: CASSSPGTSGSSGEQFF. CDR3 coding DNA: TGTGCCAGCAGCTCCCCTGGGACTAGCGGTAGTTCGGGTGAGCAGTTCTTC.

The table lists this clone with many counts. V usage is TRBV4-2 and J usage is TRBJ2-7; D is undetermined. In germline, CDR1 is LGHNA, CDR2 YNFKEQ. Trimming shortened V by 0 bases and J by 0 bases, and 15 bases separated the two germline ends. This CDR3 comprises 17 residues. Here the CDR3 reads CASSQEFGTASSYEQYF. In DNA form, the CDR3 reads TGTGCCAGCAGCCAAGAATTCGGAACCGCGAGCTCCTACGAGCAGTACTTC.

V gene TRBV19 combines with J gene TRBJ1-1, with a possible D match to TRBD1 (5 bases). Germline-derived CDR1 and CDR2 are LNHDA and SQIVND (reference sequence). V lost 0 bases and J 6 bases, leaving 14 bases between the germline ends. The CDR3 has 15 residues. For the CDR3, the DNA is TGTGCCAGTAGTATAGAAGGCAGGGCGATGTCTGAAGCTTTCTTT. This gives the protein CASSIEGRAMSEAFF.

This chain uses TRBV6-2 or TRBV6-3 with TRBJ2-7; perhaps TRBD2 as D (5 bases). Germline CDR1 MNHEY, CDR2 SVGEGT. With 0 bases removed from V and 4 bases from J, the gap between germline ends came to 10 bases. The CDR3 loop spans 14 amino acids. The CDR3 reads CASSYSEGSYEQYF. CDR3 DNA sequence: TGTGCCAGCAGTTACTCCGAGGGTTCATACGAGCAGTACTTC.

This clone was observed many times. In the same sample, other DNA sequences code for this CDR3. The genes are TRBV4-2 and TRBJ2-7; D is ambiguous. V was pared by 1 base and J by 3 bases, with 4 bases between. CDR1 and CDR2 (germline): LGHNA, YNFKEQ. The CDR3 is 12 amino acids. The CDR3 spells CASSQGGYEQYF. Written as DNA, the CDR3 is TGTGCCAGCAGCCAAGGGGGCTACGAGCAGTACTTC.

This clone was observed many times. In DNA, the CDR3 is TGTGCCAGCAGTGACGGACAGGGGGCAGATACGCAGTATTTT. Amino acids: CASSDGQGADTQYF. The J gene is TRBJ2-3, the V gene TRBV6-4, with 10 bases aligning to TRBD1. This CDR3 region has 14 residues. The J segment lost 4 bases and the V segment lost 2 bases, leaving 0 bases of the junction unmatched. Germline values: CDR1 MRHNA, CDR2 SNTAGT.

Regarding this clone: A much larger clone lies a single base off, so this may be a read error. The chain uses TRBV7-9 and TRBJ2-5; no clear D gene. Germline-derived CDR1 and CDR2 are SEHNR and FQNEAQ (reference sequence). The CDR3 length is 14 residues. CDR3 nucleotides: TGTGCCAGCAGCTTAGCGCCGGGCCTGGAGACCCGGTACTTC. Its translation: CASSLAPGLETRYF.

This clone was counted at least ten times. This chain joins TRBV5-8 and TRBJ2-5; D is tentatively TRBD1 or TRBD2 (6 bases each). Between the trimmed V and J ends, which lost 2 bases and 0 bases, there was a span of 14 bases. Germline values: CDR1 SGHTS, CDR2 YDEGEE. The CDR3 loop spans 16 amino acids. DNA for the CDR3: TGTGCCAGCAGCTTTTGGGGGCAGCGGGACCAAGAGACCCAGTACTTC. This translates into CASSFWGQRDQETQYF.

This clone was recorded many times. The chain recombines TRBV11-3 with TRBJ2-1, with a possible D match to TRBD1 (6 bases). The germline gives CDR1 SGHNT, CDR2 YENEEA. Trimming pared 1 base from V and 0 bases from J, leaving 16 bases between. CDR3 length: 18 residues. The CDR3 DNA follows: TGTGCCAGCAGCTTAGTCCCCACAGGGAAGAGCTCCTACAATGAGCAGTTCTTC. Residues: CASSLVPTGKSSYNEQFF. Based on the CDR3 plus reference TRBV11-3 and TRBJ2-1, the full variable domain is EAGVVQSPRYKIIEKKQPVAFWCNPISGHNTLYWYLQNLGQGPELLIRYENEEAVDDSQLPKDRFSAERLKGVDSTLKIQPAELGDSAVYLCASSLVPTGKSSYNEQFFGPGTRLTVL.

This clone was detected ten times or more. The V call is TRBV30, the J call TRBJ1-6, with D possibly being TRBD1 (6 bases). The germline gives CDR1 GTSNPN, CDR2 SVGIG (reference sequence). V lost 3 bases and J lost 6, with 12 bases in between. The length of the CDR3 is 14 residues. This CDR3 is CAWRLGQPNSPLHF. The CDR3 nucleotides read TGTGCCTGGAGACTTGGACAGCCTAATTCACCCCTCCACTTT.

Many counts were recorded for this clone. The chain couples TRBV3-1 to TRBJ1-6, with D possibly being TRBD1 (5 bases). The CDR3 extends over 14 amino acids. With 7 bases removed from V and 7 bases from J, the gap between germline ends came to 14 bases. Per the germline V gene, CDR1 is LGHDT and CDR2 is YNNKEL (reference sequence). DNA for the CDR3: TGTGCCAGCACCCTTGGGACTGGCAATTCACCCCTCCACTTT. The encoded protein is CASTLGTGNSPLHF.